Below are 14 T cell receptor beta chains sequenced from a single sample in a study of cytomegalovirus exposure and HLA in healthy donors. The study ran its PCR with 60 Vbeta and 13 Jbeta primers. Data came from immunoSEQ multiplex PCR; TCRdb stores just in-frame clones and leaves some out. Of about 170,000 clones listed, 65% to 85% were seen once; the top ten hold around 6.9%. The specimen was PBMCs. The receptors stem from a man between 40 and 49 years old in good health and CMV-seropositive.

CDR3 region: CASSIGRTGGSNTEAFF. As DNA, the CDR3 is TGTGCCAGTAGTATAGGACGGACAGGGGGCTCGAACACTGAAGCTTTCTTT. The rearrangement links TRBV19 to TRBJ1-1, with 11 bases that match TRBD1. This CDR3 is built from 17 residues. V was clipped by 1 base and J by 1 base; unmatched bases: 5. Germline-derived CDR1 and CDR2 are LNHDA and SQIVND (reference sequence).

The V and J genes are TRBV27 and TRBJ1-2; D not certain. Trimming took 6 bases from V and 4 from J, leaving 12 bases between them. Germline CDR1 is MNHEY and CDR2 is SMNVEV (reference sequence). The CDR3 runs to 13 residues. CDR3 residues: CASRPPTGYGYTF. The CDR3 DNA reads as TGTGCCAGCAGGCCCCCGACTGGCTATGGCTACACCTTC.

This chain connects TRBV4-3 to TRBJ1-2; no clear D gene. The germline gives CDR1 LGHNA, CDR2 YSLEER. The CDR3 is 16 amino acids. V shed 0 bases and J shed 4 bases, with 15 bases lying between them. In DNA form, the CDR3 reads TGCGCCAGCAGCCAAGATGAGGGCCGCGGGTTCTATGGCTACACCTTC. It specifies CASSQDEGRGFYGYTF.

To note about this clone: At one boundary the junction diverges from the germline segment, which might be a read error. The chain couples TRBV6-5 to TRBJ2-7; no clear D. Looked up from germline, CDR1 is MNHEY and CDR2 is SVGAGI. The CDR3 runs 15 residues. CDR3 amino acids: CARSYSTVRTYEQYF. The CDR3 DNA is TGTGCCCGCAGTTACTCGACGGTCAGGACCTACGAGCAGTACTTC.

A remark on this clone: At one end, the junction sequence differs from germline, possibly due to a read error. The chain uses TRBV6-6 and TRBJ1-6; no clear D. The CDR3 loop spans 11 amino acids. The germline gives CDR1 MNHNY, CDR2 SVGAGI (reference sequence). The DNA of the CDR3 is TGTGCCAGCAGCGATACTTCACCTCTCCACTTT. The encoded protein is CASSDTSPLHF.

J is TRBJ2-2 and V is TRBV2, with D maybe TRBD2 (5 bases). CDR1 and CDR2 from the germline V gene are SNHLY and FYNNEI. The V end lost 3 bases, the J end lost 4 bases, and 12 bases lay between the germline ends. The CDR3 is 15 amino acids. For the CDR3, the DNA is TGTGCCAGCAGTGAGCCGGGGTCGGCCACCGGGGAGCTGTTTTTT. It translates to CASSEPGSATGELFF.

The chain employs TRBV4-1 and TRBJ1-5; 9 bases are a match to TRBD1. V gave up 4 bases and J gave up 7 bases; unmatched junction bases: 2. Germline V gene lookup returns CDR1 MGHRA and CDR2 YSYEKL. This CDR3 has 13 residues. The CDR3 is CASSPTGGQPQHF. Here the CDR3 DNA reads TGCGCCAGCAGCCCAACAGGGGGCCAGCCCCAGCATTTT.

V is TRBV4-2 and J is TRBJ1-1; D is uncertain. This CDR3 region has 16 residues. Per the germline V gene, CDR1 is LGHNA and CDR2 is YNFKEQ. The V end lost 0 bases, the J end lost 1 base, and 12 bases lay between the germline ends. CDR3 protein: CASSQDWASRNTEAFF. The CDR3 nucleotides read TGTGCCAGCAGCCAAGATTGGGCAAGCAGGAACACTGAAGCTTTCTTT.

The rearrangement joins TRBV30 to TRBJ2-4; 7 bases are shared with TRBD2. Germline V CDR1 and CDR2: GTSNPN, SVGIG (reference sequence). V lost 3 bases and J lost 0; bases outside the gene matches: 8. This CDR3 is 16 amino acids long. CDR3 amino acids: CAWSSGGGVAKNIQYF. The CDR3 DNA reads as TGTGCCTGGAGCTCGGGTGGGGGGGTAGCCAAAAACATTCAGTACTTC.

This sequence joins TRBV11-3 and TRBJ2-2, with 9 bases matching TRBD1. The CDR3 covers 14 residues. J was trimmed by 6 bases and V by 5 bases; bases with no gene match: 4. Germline CDR1 SGHNT, CDR2 YENEEA. CDR3 region: CASSEQGAPGELFF. The CDR3 DNA follows: TGTGCCAGCAGCGAACAGGGGGCCCCCGGGGAGCTGTTTTTT.

The CDR3 DNA reads TGTGCCAGCAGCCAAGATTCAGTCTTAAGTGGCTACACCTTC. It yields the protein CASSQDSVLSGYTF. This chain joins TRBV14 and TRBJ1-2; D ambiguous. From germline, CDR1 is SGHDN and CDR2 FVKESK. V lost 0 bases to trimming and J lost 7 bases, with 12 bases between them. This CDR3 region has 14 residues. Filled out from reference TRBV14 and TRBJ1-2, the complete variable domain reads EAGVTQFPSHSVIEKGQTVTLRCDPISGHDNLYWYRRVMGKEIKFLLHFVKESKQDESGMPNNRFLAERTGGTYSTLKVQPAELEDSGVYFCASSQDSVLSGYTFGSGTRLTVV.

The chain carries TRBV6-1 and TRBJ2-3; TRBD2 agrees at 9 bases. The CDR3 runs 18 residues. With V trimmed by 3 bases and J by 0 bases, 10 bases remained unmatched. CDR1 MNHNS and CDR2 SASEGT come from the germline V gene. The CDR3 nucleotides are TGTGCCAGCAGTGATGGGGTAGCGGGGGCCACTAGCACAGATACGCAGTATTTT. Translated: CASSDGVAGATSTDTQYF.

This clone was recorded only once. This chain connects TRBV19 to TRBJ2-5; 8 nucleotides align to TRBD1. V was pared by 0 bases and J by 2 bases, with 5 bases of the junction left unmatched. The CDR3 contains 16 residues. Germline-derived CDR1 and CDR2 are LNHDA and SQIVND (reference sequence). The CDR3 bases are TGTGCCAGTAGTATAGATCTGTGGACAGGGCAAGAGACCCAGTACTTC. This sequence encodes CASSIDLWTGQETQYF.

This clone has only one observation. The CDR3: CASSYSLGTVYEQYF. CDR3 coding DNA: TGTGCCAGCAGTTACTCCCTAGGAACCGTATACGAGCAGTACTTC. The J gene is TRBJ2-7, the V gene TRBV6-5; D gene unclear. Germline assignment: CDR1 MNHEY and CDR2 SVGAGI. This CDR3 region has 15 residues. The V gene lost 0 bases and the J gene lost 4 bases, with 13 bases spanning the gap.